The TCR beta chain described here comes from a study of response to subunit inactivated influenza vaccine. TCRdb used MiXCR to reprocess the RT-PCR reads, holding one entry per CDR3 protein. The table lists around 250,000 distinct CDR3 sequences, about 12% of them singletons. The germline CDR1 and CDR2 sequences are SQVTM and ANQGSEA. The CDR3 runs to 15 residues. Trimming took off 6 bases at V and 0 bases at J, with 15 bases between the two ends. The study, taken as a whole, reports: Authors suggested each seasonal flu vaccination may recruit only limited numbers of new T cells.

This clonotype turned up a few times. Its matching antigen is unknown. This rearrangement joins TRBV29-1 to TRBJ2-1; D possibly uses TRBD1 or TRBD2 (6 bases each). Here the sequenced sample was non-naive T cells sorted from PBMCs, taken roughly 15 days before vaccination. This receptor was identified in a middle-aged man who received an inactivated influenza vaccine. CDR3 amino acids: CSVDRGVSSYNEQFF. The CDR3 nucleotides read TGCAGCGTAGATAGGGGGGTCAGCTCCTACAATGAGCAGTTCTTC.